The 7 T cell receptor beta chains in this list originate from one sample, sequenced in a study of T cell repertoires in cytomegalovirus infection. TCRdb re-called the reads through MiXCR, storing one row per CDR3 protein. The sample lists around 350,000 distinct CDR3 sequences, around a sixth occurring once. The sequenced material came from PBMCs. The receptors come from a human donor in good health (CMV status not recorded). Some clones in this sample may be carry-over from other donors' samples.

The chain recombines TRBV7-9 with TRBJ1-5, with D maybe TRBD1 (5 bases). The CDR3 contains 16 residues. CDR1 is SEHNR and CDR2 is FQNEAQ in the germline V gene (reference sequence). V was trimmed by 1 base and J by 0 bases, leaving 10 bases between them. CDR3 nucleotide sequence: TGTGCCAGCAGCTTAGGGACACAGAATAGCAATCAGCCCCAGCATTTT. Amino acid sequence: CASSLGTQNSNQPQHF.

This clonotype was counted ten times or more. The genes are TRBV7-2 and TRBJ1-2; D not resolved. With 5 bases removed from V and 0 bases from J, the gap between germline ends came to 13 bases. The germline CDR1 and CDR2 sequences are SGHTA and FQGNSA. The CDR3 consists of 15 residues. The CDR3 is CASSLGRPANYGYTF. The DNA of the CDR3 is TGTGCCAGCAGCCTCGGGAGGCCAGCTAACTATGGCTACACCTTC.

The table lists this clonotype with a few counts. The CDR3 here is CTPEGRGYTF. The CDR3 nucleotides read TGCACTCCGGAGGGGAGGGGCTACACCTTC. This sequence joins TRBV20-1 and TRBJ1-2; weak D call: TRBD1 (5 bases). The CDR3 covers 10 residues. Germline CDR1 reads DFQATT; CDR2 reads SNEGSKA (reference sequence).

This clonotype was seen repeatedly, ten times or more. The junction differs from germline at one of its ends, possibly a read error. V gene TRBV7-2 combines with J gene TRBJ1-3; D call uncertain. The CDR3 runs to 14 residues. CDR1 and CDR2 (germline): SGHTA, FQGNSA. CDR3: CASSSRLWKHHVAF. Here the CDR3 DNA reads TGTGCCAGCAGCTCCAGGCTATGGAAACACCATGTGGCGTTT.

This clonotype was picked up a small number of times. V gene TRBV28 combines with J gene TRBJ1-1; D ambiguous. V was shortened by 2 bases and J by 7 bases, with 8 bases between the two germline ends. Germline CDR1 reads MDHEN; CDR2 reads SYDVKM. The CDR3 contains 12 residues. The CDR3 nucleotides are TGTGCCAGCAGTTTACCCGGGAATGAAGCTTTCTTT. This encodes CASSLPGNEAFF.

This clonotype was observed a few times. This chain joins TRBV12-3 or TRBV12-4 and TRBJ1-1; no firm D call. Deletions cut 6 bases from V and 7 bases from J, with 6 bases between. The CDR3 totals 10 residues. The CDR3 sequence: CASSSNEAFF. CDR3 coding DNA: TGTGCCAGCAGCTCGAATGAAGCTTTCTTT.

In this sample, this clonotype turned up a few times. The V and J genes are TRBV7-2 and TRBJ1-3; D not resolved. The CDR3 length is 15 residues. Trimming took 1 base from V and 0 from J, leaving 7 bases between them. Germline V gives CDR1 SGHTA, CDR2 FQGNSA. The CDR3 coding sequence is TGTGCCAGCAGCTTAGAAGTTATCTCTGGAAACACCATATATTTT. This codes for CASSLEVISGNTIYF.